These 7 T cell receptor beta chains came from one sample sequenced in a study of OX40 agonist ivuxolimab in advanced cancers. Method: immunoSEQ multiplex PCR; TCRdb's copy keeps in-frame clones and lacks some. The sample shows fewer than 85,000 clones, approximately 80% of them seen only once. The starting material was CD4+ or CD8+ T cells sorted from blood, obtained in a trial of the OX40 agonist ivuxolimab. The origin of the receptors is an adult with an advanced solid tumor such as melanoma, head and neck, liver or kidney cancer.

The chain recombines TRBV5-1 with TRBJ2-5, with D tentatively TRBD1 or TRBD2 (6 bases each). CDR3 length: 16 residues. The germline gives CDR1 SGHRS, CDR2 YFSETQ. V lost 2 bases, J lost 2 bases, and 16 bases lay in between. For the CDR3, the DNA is TGCGCCAGCAGCTTTGCCGGGGGCGGACGACAAGAGACCCAGTACTTC. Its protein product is CASSFAGGGRQETQYF.

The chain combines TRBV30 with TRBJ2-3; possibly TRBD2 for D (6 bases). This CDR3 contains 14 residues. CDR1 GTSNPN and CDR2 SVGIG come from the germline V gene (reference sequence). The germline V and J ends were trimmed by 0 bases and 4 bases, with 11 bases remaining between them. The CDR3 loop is CAWSVGEVSDTQYF. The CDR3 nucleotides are TGTGCCTGGAGTGTCGGGGAGGTCTCAGATACGCAGTATTTT. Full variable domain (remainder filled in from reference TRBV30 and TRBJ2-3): SQTIHQWPATLVQPVGSPLSLECTVEGTSNPNLYWYRQAAGRGLQLLFYSVGIGQISSEVPQNLSASRPQDRQFILSSKKLLLSDSGFYLCAWSVGEVSDTQYFGPGTRLTVL.

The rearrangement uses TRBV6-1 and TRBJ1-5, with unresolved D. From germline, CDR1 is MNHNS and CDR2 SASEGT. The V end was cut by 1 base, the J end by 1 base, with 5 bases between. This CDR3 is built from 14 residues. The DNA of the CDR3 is TGTGCCAGCAGTGAAGGCTCAAGCAATCAGCCCCAGCATTTT. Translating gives CASSEGSSNQPQHF.

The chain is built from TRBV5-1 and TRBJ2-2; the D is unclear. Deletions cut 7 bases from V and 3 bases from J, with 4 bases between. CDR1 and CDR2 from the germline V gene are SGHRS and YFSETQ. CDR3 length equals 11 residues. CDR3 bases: TGCGCCAGCCGGGACACCGGGGAGCTGTTTTTT. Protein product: CASRDTGELFF. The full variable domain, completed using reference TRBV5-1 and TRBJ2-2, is KAGVTQTPRYLIKTRGQQVTLSCSPISGHRSVSWYQQTPGQGLQFLFEYFSETQRNKGNFPGRFSGRQFSNSRSEMNVSTLELGDSALYLCASRDTGELFFGEGSRLTVL.

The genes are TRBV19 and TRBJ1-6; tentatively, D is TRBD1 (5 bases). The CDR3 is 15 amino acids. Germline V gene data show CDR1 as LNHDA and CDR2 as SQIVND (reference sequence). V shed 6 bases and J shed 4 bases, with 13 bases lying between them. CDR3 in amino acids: CASRGDGPYNSPLHF. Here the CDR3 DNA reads TGTGCCAGTAGGGGGGACGGCCCTTATAATTCACCCCTCCACTTT.

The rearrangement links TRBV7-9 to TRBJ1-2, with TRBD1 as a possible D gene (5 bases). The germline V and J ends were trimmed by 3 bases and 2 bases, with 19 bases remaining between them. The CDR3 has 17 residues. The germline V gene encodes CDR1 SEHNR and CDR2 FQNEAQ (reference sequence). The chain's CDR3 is CASSFNTRANSNYGYTF. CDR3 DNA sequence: TGTGCCAGCAGCTTCAATACCAGGGCTAATTCCAACTATGGCTACACCTTC.

CDR3: CSVRQVGNTEAFF. CDR3 DNA: TGCAGCGTCAGACAGGTCGGGAACACTGAAGCTTTCTTT. The V and J genes are TRBV29-1 and TRBJ1-1; D might be TRBD1 (6 bases). This CDR3 comprises 13 residues. Trimming took off 6 bases at V and 1 base at J, with 12 bases between the two ends. Germline CDR1 and CDR2: SQVTM and ANQGSEA.